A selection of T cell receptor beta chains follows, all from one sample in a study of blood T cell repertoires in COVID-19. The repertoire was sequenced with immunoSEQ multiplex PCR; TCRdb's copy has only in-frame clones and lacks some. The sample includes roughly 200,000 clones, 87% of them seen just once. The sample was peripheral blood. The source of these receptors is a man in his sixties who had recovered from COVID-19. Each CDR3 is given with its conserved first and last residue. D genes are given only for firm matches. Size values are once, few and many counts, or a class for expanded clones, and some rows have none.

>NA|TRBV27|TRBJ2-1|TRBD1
CASRPRTGSPYNEQFF
TGTGCCAGCAGACCTAGGACAGGGAGTCCCTACAATGAGCAGTTCTTC
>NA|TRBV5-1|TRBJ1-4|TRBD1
CASSLGDRVTEKLFF
TGCGCCAGCAGCTTGGGGGACAGGGTGACTGAAAAACTGTTTTTT
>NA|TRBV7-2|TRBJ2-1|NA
CASSLGLASNEQFF
TGTGCCAGCAGCTTAGGGCTAGCTAGCAATGAGCAGTTCTTC
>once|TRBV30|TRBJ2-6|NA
CAWSVRGSGANVLTF
TGTGCCTGGAGTGTACGGGGGTCTGGGGCCAACGTCCTGACTTTC
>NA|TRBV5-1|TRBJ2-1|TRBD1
CASSLTGGKNEQFF
TGCGCCAGCAGCTTGACAGGGGGGAAAAATGAGCAGTTCTTC
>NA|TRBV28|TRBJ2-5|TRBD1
CASSRQGAGETQYF
TGTGCCAGCAGTCGACAGGGGGCCGGGGAGACCCAGTACTTC
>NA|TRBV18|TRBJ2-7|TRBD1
CASSPNGDSLEQYF
TGTGCCAGCTCACCAAACGGGGACAGCCTAGAGCAGTACTTC
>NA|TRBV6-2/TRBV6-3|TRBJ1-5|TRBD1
CASSPTGLNQPQHF
TGTGCCAGCAGCCCGACAGGGCTCAATCAGCCCCAGCATTTT
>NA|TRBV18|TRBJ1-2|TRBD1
CASSPGQGGGYTF
TGTGCCAGCTCACCAGGACAGGGCGGTGGCTACACCTTC
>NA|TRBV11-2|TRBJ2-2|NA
CASSPEATGELFF
TGTGCCAGCAGCCCCGAGGCCACCGGGGAGCTGTTTTTT
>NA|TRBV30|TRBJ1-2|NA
CAWRTARQATYGYTF
TGTGCCTGGAGGACCGCGAGACAGGCCACCTATGGCTACACCTTC
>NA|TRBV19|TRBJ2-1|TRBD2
CASAGLRTLGEQFF
TGTGCCAGTGCGGGACTACGAACCTTGGGTGAGCAGTTCTTC
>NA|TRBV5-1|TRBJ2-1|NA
CASSLGRGDNEQFF
TGCGCCAGCAGCTTGGGTCGCGGTGACAATGAGCAGTTCTTC
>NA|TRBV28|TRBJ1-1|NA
CASSPIGGMNTEAFF
TGTGCCAGCAGCCCAATCGGCGGCATGAACACTGAAGCTTTCTTT
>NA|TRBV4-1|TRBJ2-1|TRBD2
CASSQGRAGASYNEQFF
TGCGCCAGCAGCCAAGGGAGAGCGGGGGCCAGCTACAATGAGCAGTTCTTC
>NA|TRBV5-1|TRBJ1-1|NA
CASSSSSDSTEAFF
TGCGCCAGCAGCTCCAGCTCGGACAGCACTGAAGCTTTCTTT
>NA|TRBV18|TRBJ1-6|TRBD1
CASSPLGQGDPLHF
TGTGCCAGCTCACCACTGGGACAGGGGGACCCCCTCCACTTT
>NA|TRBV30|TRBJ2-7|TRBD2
CACWTSGSYEQYF
TGTGCCTGCTGGACTAGCGGCTCCTACGAGCAGTACTTC
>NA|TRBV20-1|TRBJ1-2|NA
CSPSPTLGYTF
TGCAGTCCCAGTCCAACCCTGGGCTACACCTTC
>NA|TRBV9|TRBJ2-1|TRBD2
CASSPRVAGDNEQFF
TGTGCCAGCAGCCCTCGAGTAGCGGGGGACAATGAGCAGTTCTTC
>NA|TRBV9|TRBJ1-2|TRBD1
CASSVTGGTNYGYTF
TGTGCCAGCAGCGTGACAGGGGGCACCAACTATGGCTACACCTTC
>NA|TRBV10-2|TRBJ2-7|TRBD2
CASRRTSGSVREQYF
TGCGCCAGCAGAAGGACTAGCGGGAGTGTGCGGGAGCAGTACTTC
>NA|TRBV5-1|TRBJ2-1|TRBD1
CASSGTGQYNEQFF
TGCGCCAGCAGCGGGACAGGTCAGTACAATGAGCAGTTCTTC
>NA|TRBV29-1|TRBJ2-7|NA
CSIYSGGNYEQYF
TGCAGCATATACTCCGGAGGGAACTACGAGCAGTACTTC
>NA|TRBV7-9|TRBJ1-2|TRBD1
CASGTGSTF
TGTGCCAGCGGGACAGGATCCACCTTC